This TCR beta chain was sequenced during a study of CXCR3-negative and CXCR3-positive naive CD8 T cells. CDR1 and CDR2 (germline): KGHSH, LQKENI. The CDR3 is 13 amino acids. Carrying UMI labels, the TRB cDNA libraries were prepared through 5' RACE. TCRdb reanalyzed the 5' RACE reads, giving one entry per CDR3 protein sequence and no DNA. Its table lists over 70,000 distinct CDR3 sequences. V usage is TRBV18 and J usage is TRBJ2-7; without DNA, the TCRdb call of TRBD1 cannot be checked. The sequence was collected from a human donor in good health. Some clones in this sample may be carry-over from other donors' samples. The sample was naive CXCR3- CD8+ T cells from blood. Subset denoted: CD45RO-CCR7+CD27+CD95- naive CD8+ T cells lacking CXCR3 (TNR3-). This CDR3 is CASSPGTGFEQYF.